One and the same sample provided the 28 T cell receptor beta chains below, sequenced in a study of T cells in Graves' hyperthyroidism and ophthalmopathy. Template material for amplifying TCR beta CDR3 regions consisted of RNA transcripts. With the HTBI primer set, the TCR CDR3 went through a first round of RT-PCR. TCRdb fed the multiplex PCR reads into MiXCR, producing one record per CDR3 protein. The repertoire includes 150,000 or so distinct CDR3 sequences, over 20% of them detected once, and 65% to 80% sits in the top ten. Sequenced: blood. The receptors were gathered from a woman in her forties or fifties with Graves' hyperthyroidism that later progressed to Graves' ophthalmopathy.

This clonotype has at least ten counts. The V call is TRBV12-3 or TRBV12-4, the J call TRBJ1-1, with 7 nucleotides matching TRBD1. V was clipped by 6 bases and J by 3 bases; unmatched bases: 4. The CDR3 is made up of 13 amino acids. The CDR3 loop is CASSLTGDTEAFF. The DNA for the CDR3 is TGTGCCAGCAGCTTAACAGGGGACACTGAAGCTTTCTTT.

DNA for the CDR3: TGTGCCAGCAGTGTCGGGGGACAGGGATACAATGAGCAGTTCTTC. It specifies CASSVGGQGYNEQFF. The chain couples TRBV25-1 to TRBJ2-1; 9 bases fit TRBD1. Per the germline V gene, CDR1 is MGHDK and CDR2 is SYGVNS. V gave up 4 bases and J gave up 4 bases; unmatched junction bases: 5. The CDR3 extends over 15 amino acids. Complete variable domain (other parts from reference TRBV25-1 and TRBJ2-1): EADIYQTPRYLVIGTGKKITLECSQTMGHDKMYWYQQDPGMELHLIHYSYGVNSTEKGDLSSESTVSRIRTEHFPLTLESARPSHTSQYLCASSVGGQGYNEQFFGPGTRLTVL.

This clonotype was seen ten or more times. The chain joins TRBV11-2 to TRBJ2-7; TRBD1 agrees at 10 bases. Trimming cost V 4 bases and J 2 bases; bases outside gene matches: 8. CDR3 length: 16 amino acids. CDR1 and CDR2 from the germline V gene are SGHAT and FQNNGV. CDR3 in amino acids: CASSSGQGTLAYEQYF. The CDR3 coding sequence is TGTGCCAGCAGCTCGGGACAGGGGACCCTCGCCTACGAGCAGTACTTC.

This clonotype was recorded at least ten times. The chain is built from TRBV6-1 and TRBJ2-1, with D unclear. V was trimmed by 5 bases and J by 5 bases, leaving 16 bases between them. Germline-derived CDR1 and CDR2 are MNHNS and SASEGT. This CDR3 region has 15 residues. CDR3 residues: CASSSHFPLDNEQFF. The CDR3 DNA sequence: TGTGCCAGCAGTTCCCACTTCCCTCTGGACAATGAGCAGTTCTTC.

A single count supports this clonotype. The rearrangement uses TRBV7-2 and TRBJ2-1; the D is unclear. In germline, CDR1 is SGHTA, CDR2 FQGNSA. V lost 6 bases and J 5 bases, leaving 14 bases between the germline ends. The CDR3 runs 14 residues. DNA of the CDR3: TGTGCCAGCAGGAGAGGTGGGGTGGACAATGAGCAGTTCTTC. Amino acid sequence: CASRRGGVDNEQFF.

CDR3 DNA sequence: TGTGCCAGCGGGGGACAGGGGTGGGATGAGCAGTTCTTC. It specifies CASGGQGWDEQFF. V gene TRBV6-1 combines with J gene TRBJ2-1, with 10 bases fitting TRBD1. From germline, CDR1 is MNHNS and CDR2 SASEGT. V lost 8 bases, J lost 8 bases, and 6 bases stayed unmatched. This CDR3 has 13 amino acids.

The chain employs TRBV5-1 and TRBJ1-4; no clear D. V gave up 4 bases and J gave up 0 bases, with 7 bases separating them. CDR1 is SGHRS and CDR2 is YFSETQ in the germline V gene. CDR3 size: 14 residues. The DNA of the CDR3 is TGCGCCAGCAGCCCCAGGACAACTAATGAAAAACTGTTTTTT. This codes for CASSPRTTNEKLFF.

This clonotype was detected many times. The chain is built from TRBV12-5 and TRBJ2-1; D may be TRBD2 (5 bases). V dropped 7 bases and J dropped 1 base, with 5 bases sitting between them. Germline V gene data show CDR1 as LGHNT and CDR2 as FRNRAP. This CDR3 region has 12 residues. Written as DNA, the CDR3 is TGTGCTAGTGCGGGGTCCTACAATGAGCAGTTCTTC. This sequence encodes CASAGSYNEQFF. Using reference TRBV12-5 and TRBJ2-1 for the parts outside the CDR3, the full variable domain is DARVTQTPRHKVTEMGQEVTMRCQPILGHNTVFWYRQTMMQGLELLAYFRNRAPLDDSGMPKDRFSAEMPDATLATLKIQPSEPRDSAVYFCASAGSYNEQFFGPGTRLTVL.

The chain carries TRBV27 and TRBJ2-5; TRBD2 agrees at 14 bases. Germline assignment: CDR1 MNHEY and CDR2 SMNVEV (reference sequence). CDR3 size: 15 residues. J was trimmed by 4 bases and V by 8 bases; bases with no gene match: 6. CDR3 sequence: CASGPGLAGGETQYF. CDR3 coding DNA: TGTGCCAGCGGTCCCGGACTAGCGGGAGGAGAGACCCAGTACTTC.

Ten or more counts support this clonotype. J is TRBJ2-7 and V is TRBV7-8; D not resolved. The CDR3 runs to 16 residues. CDR1 and CDR2 (germline): SGHVS, FQNEAQ. Trimming took 1 base from V and 3 from J, leaving 16 bases between them. The CDR3 here is CASSLESGILHYEQYF. The CDR3 bases are TGTGCCAGCAGCTTAGAGTCGGGCATACTTCACTACGAGCAGTACTTC.

The chain employs TRBV14 and TRBJ2-1; maybe TRBD1 (5 bases). CDR1 and CDR2 from the germline V gene are SGHDN and FVKESK. The ends were cut back, 4 bases at V and 1 base at J, with 14 bases in the middle. The CDR3 sequence is 16 residues long. The CDR3 DNA reads as TGTGCCAGCAGCCCCCGGCAGGGCATGTCCTACAATGAGCAGTTCTTC. Residues: CASSPRQGMSYNEQFF.

The V and J genes are TRBV6-1 and TRBJ1-1; D perhaps matches TRBD1 (5 bases). The germline gives CDR1 MNHNS, CDR2 SASEGT. This CDR3 has 13 residues. The germline V and J ends were trimmed by 4 bases and 6 bases, with 12 bases remaining between them. CDR3 region: CASSGGIRAEAFF. CDR3 nucleotide sequence: TGTGCCAGCAGTGGGGGGATTCGGGCTGAAGCTTTCTTT.

In this sample, this clonotype turned up many times. The chain combines TRBV12-3 or TRBV12-4 with TRBJ1-1; D is possibly TRBD1 (6 bases). V lost 8 bases and J lost 1, with 20 bases in between. The CDR3 loop spans 16 amino acids. The CDR3 here is CASRRTSTGGNTEAFF. The CDR3 DNA follows: TGTGCCAGCCGCCGTACTTCGACAGGAGGGAACACTGAAGCTTTCTTT.

This CDR3 reads CAWSGEGGNTEAFF. The CDR3 DNA sequence: TGTGCCTGGAGTGGGGAAGGGGGGAACACTGAAGCTTTCTTT. The rearrangement uses TRBV30 and TRBJ1-1; D may be TRBD1 (6 bases). Trimming took 1 base from V and 1 from J, leaving 10 bases between them. Germline CDR1 GTSNPN, CDR2 SVGIG (reference sequence). The CDR3 sequence is 14 residues long.

The chain is built from TRBV7-2 and TRBJ2-5, with D perhaps matching TRBD2 (5 bases). Trimming shortened V by 0 bases and J by 9 bases, and 8 bases separated the two germline ends. The length of the CDR3 is 12 residues. Germline assignment: CDR1 SGHTA and CDR2 FQGNSA. The CDR3 coding sequence is TGTGCCAGCAGCTTAGCCCGGGGTGCCCAGTACTTC. Protein: CASSLARGAQYF. Combining the CDR3 with reference TRBV7-2 and TRBJ2-5 gives the whole variable domain GAGVSQSPSNKVTEKGKDVELRCDPISGHTALYWYRQSLGQGLEFLIYFQGNSAPDKSGLPSDRFSAERTGGSVSTLTIQRTQQEDSAVYLCASSLARGAQYFGPGTRLLVL.

This clonotype was seen more than once but under ten times. The rearrangement links TRBV20-1 to TRBJ2-6, with D tentatively TRBD2 (5 bases). The V and J ends lost 6 bases and 2 bases respectively, with 8 bases between them. Germline V gives CDR1 DFQATT, CDR2 SNEGSKA (reference sequence). This CDR3 spans 13 amino acids. The CDR3 region is CSAGVPGANVLTF. The CDR3 DNA follows: TGCAGTGCCGGGGTCCCTGGGGCCAACGTCCTGACTTTC.

This chain connects TRBV2 to TRBJ1-1; D gene unclear. The V end was cut by 6 bases, the J end by 3 bases, with 11 bases between. The germline gives CDR1 SNHLY, CDR2 FYNNEI. This CDR3 region has 13 residues. The CDR3 loop is CASRGVEDTEAFF. The CDR3 DNA sequence: TGTGCCAGCAGGGGAGTTGAGGACACTGAAGCTTTCTTT.

This sequence joins TRBV30 and TRBJ1-2; D not certain. The CDR3 totals 11 residues. Germline CDR1 and CDR2: GTSNPN and SVGIG (reference sequence). The ends were cut back, 0 bases at V and 11 bases at J, with 10 bases in the middle. The CDR3 DNA reads as TGTGCCTGGAGTGTACTAGGGAATTACACCTTC. Protein sequence: CAWSVLGNYTF.

About this clonotype: A junction end diverges from the germline sequence, so it may reflect a read error. The V and J genes are TRBV11-1 and TRBJ1-1, with no clear D. Germline CDR1 is SGHAT and CDR2 is FQDESV (reference sequence). This CDR3 comprises 13 residues. The CDR3 protein is CPSSVKGNTEAFF. CDR3 nucleotides: TGTCCCAGCAGCGTCAAGGGGAACACTGAAGCTTTCTTT.

This clonotype was seen more than once but under ten times. This sequence joins TRBV3-1 and TRBJ2-1, with D uncertain. Trimming took off 1 base at V and 0 bases at J, with 10 bases between the two ends. The CDR3 spans 16 residues. Germline V gene sequence: CDR1 LGHDT, CDR2 YNNKEL (reference sequence). CDR3 nucleotides: TGTGCCAGCAGCCAAGCCAGGTCTAGCTCCTACAATGAGCAGTTCTTC. Encoded protein: CASSQARSSSYNEQFF.

This clonotype was seen many times. V gene TRBV5-1 combines with J gene TRBJ2-3; TRBD1 matches 9 bases. V shed 0 bases, J shed 5 bases, and the junction held 1 base outside the gene matches. This CDR3 is 14 amino acids long. Germline loops: CDR1 SGHRS, CDR2 YFSETQ. The CDR3 region is CASSLGTGVDTQYF. For the CDR3, the DNA is TGCGCCAGCAGCTTGGGGACAGGGGTAGATACGCAGTATTTT.

This clonotype was seen repeatedly, ten times or more. This rearrangement joins TRBV20-1 to TRBJ2-7; the match to TRBD1 covers 8 bases. This CDR3 has 13 amino acids. V lost 1 base, J lost 6 bases, and 5 bases stayed unmatched. Germline V lookup: CDR1 DFQATT, CDR2 SNEGSKA (reference sequence). CDR3 DNA sequence: TGCAGTGCTAGAGTCCCGGACAGGGTCGAGCAGTACTTC. It yields the protein CSARVPDRVEQYF.

This clonotype was seen more than once but under ten times. The chain couples TRBV20-1 to TRBJ2-7, with 7 bases identical to TRBD2. V lost 7 bases, J lost 2 bases, and 5 bases stayed unmatched. CDR3 length: 12 amino acids. The germline gives CDR1 DFQATT, CDR2 SNEGSKA (reference sequence). CDR3 coding DNA: TGCAGTGGAAGCGGGAACGCCTACGAGCAGTACTTC. It codes for CSGSGNAYEQYF.

This clonotype was seen a handful of times. The chain has TRBV12-3 or TRBV12-4 and TRBJ2-1; 14 positions agree with TRBD2. J lost 2 bases, V lost 5 bases, and 8 bases had no gene match. CDR3 length: 18 residues. The CDR3 here is CASSPGTSGRITYNEQFF. The CDR3 DNA reads TGTGCCAGCAGTCCCGGGACTAGCGGGAGAATAACCTACAATGAGCAGTTCTTC.

The V gene is TRBV3-1, the J gene TRBJ2-7; TRBD2 aligns across 11 bases. In germline, CDR1 is LGHDT, CDR2 YNNKEL (reference sequence). V dropped 3 bases and J dropped 7; count of bases not matched to a gene: 5. This CDR3 contains 14 residues. CDR3 in amino acids: CASSHGTSGLEQYF. For the CDR3, the DNA is TGTGCCAGCAGCCACGGGACTAGCGGCCTAGAGCAGTACTTC.

This clonotype came up many times. The chain is built from TRBV5-1 and TRBJ2-7; perhaps TRBD2 as D (6 bases). Per the germline V gene, CDR1 is SGHRS and CDR2 is YFSETQ. CDR3 size: 14 residues. V was clipped by 7 bases and J by 2 bases, with 16 bases between them. CDR3 DNA sequence: TGCGCCAGCCGACCTACCGGAGGGGCCTACGAGCAGTACTTC. Its translation: CASRPTGGAYEQYF. The variable domain in full, completed from reference TRBV5-1 and TRBJ2-7, reads KAGVTQTPRYLIKTRGQQVTLSCSPISGHRSVSWYQQTPGQGLQFLFEYFSETQRNKGNFPGRFSGRQFSNSRSEMNVSTLELGDSALYLCASRPTGGAYEQYFGPGTRLTVT.

In its sample, this clonotype was seen once. CDR3 nucleotides: TGCAGCGTTGAGGCGGACGGACCCTACGAGCAGTACTTC. Its translation is CSVEADGPYEQYF. The gene calls are TRBV29-1 and TRBJ2-7; no clear D gene. The CDR3 runs 13 residues. CDR1 and CDR2 from the germline V gene are SQVTM and ANQGSEA. With 3 bases removed from V and 2 bases from J, the gap between germline ends came to 11 bases.

This clonotype was observed many times. The V call is TRBV6-1, the J call TRBJ2-2; the match to TRBD1 covers 8 bases. The germline CDR1 and CDR2 sequences are MNHNS and SASEGT. The V segment lost 6 bases and the J segment 5 bases; nucleotides outside the gene matches: 8. The CDR3 spans 15 residues. The CDR3 sequence: CASSQARGQTGELFF. CDR3 DNA sequence: TGTGCCAGCAGCCAAGCCAGGGGGCAAACCGGGGAGCTGTTTTTT.